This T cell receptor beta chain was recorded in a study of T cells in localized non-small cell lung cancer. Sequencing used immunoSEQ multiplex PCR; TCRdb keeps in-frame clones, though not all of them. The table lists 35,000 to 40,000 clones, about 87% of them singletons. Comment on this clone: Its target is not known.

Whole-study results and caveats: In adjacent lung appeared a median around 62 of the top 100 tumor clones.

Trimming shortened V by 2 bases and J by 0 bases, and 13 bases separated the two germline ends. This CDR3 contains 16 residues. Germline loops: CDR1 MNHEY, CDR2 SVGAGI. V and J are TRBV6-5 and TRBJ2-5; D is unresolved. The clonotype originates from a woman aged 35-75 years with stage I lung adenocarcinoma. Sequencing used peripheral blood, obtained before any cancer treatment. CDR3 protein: CASSYSGTMYQETQYF. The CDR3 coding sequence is TGTGCCAGCAGTTACAGTGGCACCATGTACCAAGAGACCCAGTACTTC.